The clone carrying this T cell receptor (beta chain) was observed a few times. As yet, its antigen is unknown. These data originate in a study of beta chain features in type 1 diabetes. As for the study in general: The number of sorted cells examined across all samples was some 98,000,000. Study-wide points: Lower insertion and higher deletion counts appeared at VDJ junctions in type 1 diabetes patients.

Sequenced material consisted of expressed TCRB transcripts (all of the isolated RNA was reverse transcribed). The repertoire was sequenced with immunoSEQ multiplex PCR; TCRdb's copy has only in-frame clones and lacks some. The sample has 350,000 to 400,000 clones, approximately 15% seen once; the top ten hold approximately 0.019%. Germline V gene lookup returns CDR1 LNHNV and CDR2 YYDKDF (reference sequence). CDR3 length: 14 residues. Trimming took off 0 bases at V and 9 bases at J, with 12 bases between the two ends. Per donor, one heparinised blood draw averaged about 116 mL. CD45RO/CCR7/CD25/CD127/CD95/CD27 staining was used to isolate CD4+ naive, central memory, regulatory and stem cell-like memory cells by sorting.

The receptor was derived from a woman between 18 and 30 years old in good health. Sequenced input: naive CD4+ T cells from blood. The rearrangement uses TRBV15 and TRBJ2-1, with TRBD2 as a possible D gene (7 bases). The CDR3 bases are TGTGCCACCAGCAGAGAACGGGGGGCCGGTGAGCAGTTCTTC. Encoded protein: CATSRERGAGEQFF.